This entry features one T cell receptor (beta chain) sequence. What it recognizes is unknown. These data come from a study of monozygotic twins with inflammatory bowel disease. Whole-study findings and limits: T cell subtypes that differed could not be told apart. Whereas healthy co-twins had higher TCRbeta diversity (inverse Simpson), IBD patients had lower diversity.

Each sample's cDNA came from eight separate reactions. For each CDR3 protein, TCRdb gives one entry from its re-call of the 5' RACE reads, without DNA. Across about 380,000 distinct CDR3 sequences, the top ten clones capture 2.6% of the sample. Germline lookup yields CDR1 SGHRS and CDR2 YFSETQ. The CDR3 is 14 amino acids. The draw for each donor consisted of a single 2.5 ml blood sample. This chain uses TRBV5-1 with TRBJ2-5; TCRdb's D gene call, TRBD2, goes unchecked for lack of DNA. The source material was blood. The TCR sequence derives from a human donor with ulcerative colitis or Crohn's disease, or a healthy co-twin of an affected twin (not recorded which). The chain's CDR3 is CASSLEGAQETQYF.